The clone carrying this T cell receptor (beta chain) was counted between two and nine times. Its specificity is not known. TCRdb passed the RT-PCR reads through MiXCR, listing each CDR3 protein once. The sample consists of under 850,000 distinct CDR3 sequences, around 20% of them appearing once. This entry is derived from a study of response to subunit inactivated influenza vaccine. Whole-study findings and limits: Authors suggested each seasonal flu vaccination may recruit only limited numbers of new T cells.

Sequenced here: PBMCs from blood, sampled approximately 5 days after vaccination. The TCR was taken from a man in his forties or fifties who received an inactivated influenza vaccine.

CDR3 amino acids: CASSGHHTQYF. The CDR3 region has the DNA TGTGCCAGCAGCGGTCACCATACGCAGTATTTT. The chain couples TRBV7-2 to TRBJ2-3, with D uncertain. CDR1 and CDR2 from the germline V gene are SGHTA and FQGNSA. V dropped 5 bases and J dropped 7 bases, with 7 bases sitting between them. The CDR3 extends over 11 amino acids. The full variable domain, rest sourced from reference TRBV7-2 and TRBJ2-3, is GAGVSQSPSNKVTEKGKDVELRCDPISGHTALYWYRQSLGQGLEFLIYFQGNSAPDKSGLPSDRFSAERTGGSVSTLTIQRTQQEDSAVYLCASSGHHTQYFGPGTRLTVL.